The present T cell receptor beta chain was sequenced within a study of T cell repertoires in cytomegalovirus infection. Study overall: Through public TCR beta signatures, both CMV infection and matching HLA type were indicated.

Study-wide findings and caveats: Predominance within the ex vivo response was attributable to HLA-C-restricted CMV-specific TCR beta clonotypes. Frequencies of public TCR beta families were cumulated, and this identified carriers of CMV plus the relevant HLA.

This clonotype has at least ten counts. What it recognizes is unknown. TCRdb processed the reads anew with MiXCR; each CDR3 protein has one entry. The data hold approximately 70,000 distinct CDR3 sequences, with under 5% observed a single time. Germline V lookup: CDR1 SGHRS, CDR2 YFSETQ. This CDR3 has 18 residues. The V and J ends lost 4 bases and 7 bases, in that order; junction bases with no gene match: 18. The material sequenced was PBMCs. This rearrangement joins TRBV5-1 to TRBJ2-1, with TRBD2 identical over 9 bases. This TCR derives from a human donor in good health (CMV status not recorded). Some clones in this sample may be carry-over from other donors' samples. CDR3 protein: CASSRMRLAGVSGNEQFF. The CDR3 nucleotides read TGCGCCAGCAGCCGGATGAGATTAGCGGGAGTCAGTGGAAATGAGCAGTTCTTC.